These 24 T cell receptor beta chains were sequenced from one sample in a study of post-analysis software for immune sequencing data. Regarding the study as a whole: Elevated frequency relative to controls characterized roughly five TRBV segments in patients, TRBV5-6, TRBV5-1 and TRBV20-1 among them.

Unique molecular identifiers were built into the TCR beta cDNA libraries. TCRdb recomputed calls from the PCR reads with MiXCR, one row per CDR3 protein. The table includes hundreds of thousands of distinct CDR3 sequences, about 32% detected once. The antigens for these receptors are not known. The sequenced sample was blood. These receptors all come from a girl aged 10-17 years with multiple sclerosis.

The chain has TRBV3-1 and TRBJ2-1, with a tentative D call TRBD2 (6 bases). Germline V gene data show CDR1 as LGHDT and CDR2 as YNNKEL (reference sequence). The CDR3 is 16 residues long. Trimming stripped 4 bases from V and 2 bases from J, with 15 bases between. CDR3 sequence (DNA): TGTGCCAGCAGCCGACTCGGGAGTACCGCCTACAATGAGCAGTTCTTC. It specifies CASSRLGSTAYNEQFF.

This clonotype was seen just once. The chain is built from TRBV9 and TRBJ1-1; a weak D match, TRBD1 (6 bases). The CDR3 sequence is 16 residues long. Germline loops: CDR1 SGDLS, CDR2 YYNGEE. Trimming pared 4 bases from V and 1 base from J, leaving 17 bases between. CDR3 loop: CASSLRGQGPNTEAFF. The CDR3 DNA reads TGTGCCAGCAGCCTCCGGGGGCAGGGTCCGAACACTGAAGCTTTCTTT.

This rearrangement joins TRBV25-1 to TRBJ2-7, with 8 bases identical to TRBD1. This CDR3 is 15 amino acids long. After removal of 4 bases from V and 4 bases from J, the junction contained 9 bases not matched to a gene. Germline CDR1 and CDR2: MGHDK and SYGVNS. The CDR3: CASSADQGAEYEQYF. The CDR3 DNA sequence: TGTGCCAGCAGTGCCGACCAGGGGGCTGAGTACGAGCAGTACTTC.

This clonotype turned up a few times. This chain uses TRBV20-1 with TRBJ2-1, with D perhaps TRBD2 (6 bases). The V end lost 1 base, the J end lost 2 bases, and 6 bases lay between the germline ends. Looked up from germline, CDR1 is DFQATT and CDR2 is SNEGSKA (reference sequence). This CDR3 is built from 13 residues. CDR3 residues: CSARAGAYNEQFF. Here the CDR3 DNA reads TGCAGTGCTAGAGCGGGAGCCTACAATGAGCAGTTCTTC.

CDR3 sequence: CASSPRDRGGNQPQHF. The DNA of the CDR3 is TGTGCCAGCAGTCCCCGGGACAGGGGGGGCAATCAGCCCCAGCATTTT. The chain links TRBV6-6 to TRBJ1-5; 11 bases fit TRBD1. The V gene end was trimmed by 5 bases and the J gene end by 2 bases; junction bases not matched to a gene: 5. Germline loops: CDR1 MNHNY, CDR2 SVGAGI (reference sequence). This CDR3 comprises 16 residues.

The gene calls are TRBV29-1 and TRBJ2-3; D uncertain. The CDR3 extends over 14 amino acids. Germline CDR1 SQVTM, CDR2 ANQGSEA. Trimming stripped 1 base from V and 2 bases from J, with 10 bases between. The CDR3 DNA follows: TGCAGCGTTGAAGTAAGCAGACACACAGATACGCAGTATTTT. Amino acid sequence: CSVEVSRHTDTQYF.

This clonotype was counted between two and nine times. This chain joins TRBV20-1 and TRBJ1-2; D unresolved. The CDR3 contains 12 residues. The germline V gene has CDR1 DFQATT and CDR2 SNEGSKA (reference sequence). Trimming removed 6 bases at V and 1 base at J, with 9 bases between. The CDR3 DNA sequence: TGCAGTGCCCTGCGGGGTAACTATGGCTACACCTTC. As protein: CSALRGNYGYTF.

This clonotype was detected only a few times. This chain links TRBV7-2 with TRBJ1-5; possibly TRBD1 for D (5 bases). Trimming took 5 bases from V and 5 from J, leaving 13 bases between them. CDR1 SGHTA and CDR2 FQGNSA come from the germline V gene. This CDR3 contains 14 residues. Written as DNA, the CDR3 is TGTGCCAGCAGCCGACAGTCAAGTGATCAGCCCCAGCATTTT. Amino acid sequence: CASSRQSSDQPQHF.

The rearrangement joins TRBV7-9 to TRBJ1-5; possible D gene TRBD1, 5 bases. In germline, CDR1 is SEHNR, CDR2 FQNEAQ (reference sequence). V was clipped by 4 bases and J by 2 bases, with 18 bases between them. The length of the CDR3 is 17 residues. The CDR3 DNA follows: TGTGCCAGCAGCTATGCGTCCGTGGGGCATGGCAATCAGCCCCAGCATTTT. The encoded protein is CASSYASVGHGNQPQHF.

CDR3 nucleotide sequence: TGTGCCAGCAGCCCCCGACCCGCGGGGGACACCGGGGAGCTGTTTTTT. Its protein product is CASSPRPAGDTGELFF. The chain links TRBV11-2 to TRBJ2-2, with 7 bases aligning to TRBD2. The CDR3 extends over 16 amino acids. CDR1 is SGHAT and CDR2 is FQNNGV in the germline V gene. The J segment lost 3 bases and the V segment lost 5 bases, leaving 9 bases of the junction unmatched.

The CDR3, as DNA: TGCAGTGCTAGGCCCGGGGGGGACCAACCAGGGCAGTATTTT. Its translation is CSARPGGDQPGQYF. The chain links TRBV20-1 to TRBJ2-3, with TRBD2 identical over 8 bases. The germline V gene has CDR1 DFQATT and CDR2 SNEGSKA (reference sequence). The CDR3 consists of 14 residues. Unmatched junction bases numbered 13, after V lost 3 bases and J lost 11 bases.

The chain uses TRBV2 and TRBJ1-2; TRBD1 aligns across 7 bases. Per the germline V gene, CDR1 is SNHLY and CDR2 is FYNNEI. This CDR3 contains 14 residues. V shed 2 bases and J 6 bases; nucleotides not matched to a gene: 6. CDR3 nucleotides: TGTGCCAGCAGTGAAATACGAGGGGGCCATGGCTACACCTTC. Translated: CASSEIRGGHGYTF.

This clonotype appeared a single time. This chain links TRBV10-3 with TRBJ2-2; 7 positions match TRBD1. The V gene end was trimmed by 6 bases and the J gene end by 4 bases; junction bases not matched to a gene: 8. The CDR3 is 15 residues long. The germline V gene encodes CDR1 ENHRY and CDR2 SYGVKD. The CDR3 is CAIRPGGRGTGELFF. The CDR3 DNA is TGTGCCATCAGGCCAGGGGGAAGAGGCACCGGGGAGCTGTTTTTT.

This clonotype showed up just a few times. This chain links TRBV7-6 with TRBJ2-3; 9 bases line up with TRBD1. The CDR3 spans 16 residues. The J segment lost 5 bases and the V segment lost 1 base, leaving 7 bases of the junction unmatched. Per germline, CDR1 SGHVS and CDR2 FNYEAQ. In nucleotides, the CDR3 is TGTGCCAGCAGCTTAGTAAGGACAGGGGACCGAGATACGCAGTATTTT. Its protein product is CASSLVRTGDRDTQYF.

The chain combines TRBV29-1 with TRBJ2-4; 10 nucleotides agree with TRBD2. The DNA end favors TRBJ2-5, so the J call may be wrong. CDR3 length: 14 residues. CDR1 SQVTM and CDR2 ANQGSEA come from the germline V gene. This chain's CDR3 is CSHLGLAALETQYF. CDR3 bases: TGCAGCCACTTAGGACTAGCGGCTTTGGAGACCCAGTACTTC.

This chain's CDR3 is CASSFTGVNEKLFF. CDR3 bases: TGTGCCAGCAGCTTTACTGGGGTTAATGAAAAACTGTTTTTT. The chain has TRBV7-4 and TRBJ1-4, with D unresolved. Germline V gene lookup returns CDR1 SGHVT and CDR2 SQSDAQ. This CDR3 is 14 amino acids long. Trimming removed 3 bases at V and 4 bases at J, with 9 bases between.

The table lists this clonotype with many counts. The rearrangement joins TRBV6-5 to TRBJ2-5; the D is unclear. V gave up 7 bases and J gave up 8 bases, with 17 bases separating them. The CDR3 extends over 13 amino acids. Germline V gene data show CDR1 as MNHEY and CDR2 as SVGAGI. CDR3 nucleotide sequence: TGTGCCAGCACCAAGACGGCCATGGGTACCCAGTACTTC. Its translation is CASTKTAMGTQYF.

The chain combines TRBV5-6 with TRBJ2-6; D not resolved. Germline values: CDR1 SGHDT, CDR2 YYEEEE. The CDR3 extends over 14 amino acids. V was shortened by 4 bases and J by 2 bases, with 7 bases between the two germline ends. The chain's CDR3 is CASSAPTGANVLTF. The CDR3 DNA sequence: TGTGCCAGCAGCGCCCCCACTGGGGCCAACGTCCTGACTTTC.

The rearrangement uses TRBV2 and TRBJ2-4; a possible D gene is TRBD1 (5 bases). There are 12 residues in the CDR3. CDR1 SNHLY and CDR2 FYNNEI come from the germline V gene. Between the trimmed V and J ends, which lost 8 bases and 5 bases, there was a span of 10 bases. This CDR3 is CASQGWQNIQYF. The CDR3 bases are TGTGCCAGCCAGGGCTGGCAAAACATTCAGTACTTC.

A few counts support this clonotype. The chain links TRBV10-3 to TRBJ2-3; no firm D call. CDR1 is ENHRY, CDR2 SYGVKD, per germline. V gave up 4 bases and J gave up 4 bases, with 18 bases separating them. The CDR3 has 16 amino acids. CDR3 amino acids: CAISAKALSRADTQYF. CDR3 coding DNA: TGTGCCATCAGTGCCAAGGCCCTTAGCCGTGCAGATACGCAGTATTTT.

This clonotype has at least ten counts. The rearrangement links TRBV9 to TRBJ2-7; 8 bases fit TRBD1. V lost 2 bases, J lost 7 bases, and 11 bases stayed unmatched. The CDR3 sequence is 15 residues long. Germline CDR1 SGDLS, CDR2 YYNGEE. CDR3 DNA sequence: TGTGCCAGCAGCGTTTCAGGGGGCGCCCCGGGGGAGCAGTACTTC. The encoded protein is CASSVSGGAPGEQYF.

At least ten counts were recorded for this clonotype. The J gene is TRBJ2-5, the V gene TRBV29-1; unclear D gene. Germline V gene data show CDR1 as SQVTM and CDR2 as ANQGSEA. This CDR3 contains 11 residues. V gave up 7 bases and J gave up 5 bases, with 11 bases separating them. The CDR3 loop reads CSAPAGETQYF. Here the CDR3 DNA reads TGCAGCGCCCCTGCTGGGGAGACCCAGTACTTC.

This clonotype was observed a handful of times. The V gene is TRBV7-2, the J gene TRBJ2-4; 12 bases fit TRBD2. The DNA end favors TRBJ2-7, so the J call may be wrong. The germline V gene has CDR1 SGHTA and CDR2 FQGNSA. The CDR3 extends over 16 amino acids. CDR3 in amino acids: CASSLVNLAGGYEQYF. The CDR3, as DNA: TGTGCCAGCAGCTTAGTGAATCTAGCGGGAGGGTACGAGCAGTACTTC.

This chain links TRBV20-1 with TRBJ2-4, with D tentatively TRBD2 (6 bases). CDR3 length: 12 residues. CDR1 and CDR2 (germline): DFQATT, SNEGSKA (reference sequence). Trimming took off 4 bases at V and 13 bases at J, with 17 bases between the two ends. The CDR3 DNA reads TGCAGTGCTACAGTTAGCGGCAATGAGCAGTACTTC. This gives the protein CSATVSGNEQYF.